Each of the 22 T cell receptor beta chains below was sequenced from the same sample in a study of shared T cell receptors in the human thymus (dated by TCRdb to about 2021). Library creation used the immunoSEQ multiplex PCR assay. In its TCRdb copy, this immuneACCESS table keeps in-frame sequences only and misses some clones. Where compared with another copy, unresolved V genes explain less than half of these, and the others have no known cause. Recorded for this sample are approximately 760,000 clones; roughly 85% of them occurred a single time. About 0.0098% of the sample lies in the top ten. Separately, the same data were catalogued under a study of human thymus T cells.

Sequencing used thymocytes. These receptors originate from a girl less than two years old with a congenital heart defect. Donor details come from another sample of the same person, matched by shared clones.

V and J are TRBV7-3 and TRBJ2-2; D may be TRBD1 (6 bases). This CDR3 has 23 residues. Trimming stripped 0 bases from V and 0 bases from J, with 29 bases between. Germline CDR1 is SGHTA and CDR2 is FQGTGA. Written as DNA, the CDR3 is TGTGCCAGCAGCTTAACGTATCCTACAGGGAAGACTTACCGCCTATCGAACACCGGGGAGCTGTTTTTT. It encodes CASSLTYPTGKTYRLSNTGELFF.

The CDR3 loop reads CASSPGTPTTNEKLFF. The CDR3 DNA reads TGTGCCAGCAGCCCCGGGACACCCACAACTAATGAAAAACTGTTTTTT. The chain carries TRBV11-2 and TRBJ1-4, with a possible D match to TRBD1 (6 bases). V was clipped by 5 bases and J by 0 bases, with 13 bases between them. Germline values: CDR1 SGHAT, CDR2 FQNNGV. This CDR3 region has 16 residues.

The chain has TRBV6-6 and TRBJ1-4; no firm D call. The CDR3 has 13 residues. Trimming cost V 2 bases and J 6 bases, with 7 bases left between them. Per the germline V gene, CDR1 is MNHNY and CDR2 is SVGAGI (reference sequence). The CDR3 DNA is TGTGCCAGCAGTTACCGCCAGGATGAAAAACTGTTTTTT. This codes for CASSYRQDEKLFF.

This chain uses TRBV29-1 with TRBJ1-2; TRBD1 matches at 8 bases. CDR3 length: 13 amino acids. After removal of 6 bases from V and 6 bases from J, the junction contained 9 bases not matched to a gene. In germline, CDR1 is SQVTM, CDR2 ANQGSEA. CDR3 loop: CSVPDRGRDGYTF. The DNA for the CDR3 is TGCAGCGTCCCCGACAGGGGAAGGGATGGCTACACCTTC.

The rearrangement links TRBV10-3 to TRBJ2-5; 9 nucleotides line up with TRBD1. Germline V CDR1 and CDR2: ENHRY, SYGVKD. The CDR3 spans 16 residues. Germline trimming cut 0 bases from V and 7 bases from J; bases unmatched to any gene: 9. The CDR3 sequence is CAISESGKQGAWTQYF. DNA for the CDR3: TGTGCCATCAGTGAGTCTGGAAAACAGGGGGCGTGGACCCAGTACTTC.

This clone is a singleton in its sample. The V and J genes are TRBV15 and TRBJ1-1, with D tentatively TRBD1 (6 bases). This CDR3 has 17 amino acids. Trimming took 7 bases from V and 1 from J, leaving 22 bases between them. Germline assignment: CDR1 LNHNV and CDR2 YYDKDF (reference sequence). The CDR3 sequence is CATTRDRGTFRNTEAFF. The CDR3 DNA reads as TGTGCCACCACCCGAGATAGGGGGACATTTCGGAACACTGAAGCTTTCTTT.

This sequence joins TRBV28 and TRBJ1-5, with 7 nucleotides matching TRBD1. This CDR3 contains 17 residues. V lost 2 bases and J lost 6; bases outside the gene matches: 13. Germline CDR1 MDHEN, CDR2 SYDVKM. The CDR3 nucleotides read TGTGCCAGCAGTTTACAGGGACAGAAAGAGTACGGTCAGCCCCAGCATTTT. Protein: CASSLQGQKEYGQPQHF.

This clone came up once. This chain links TRBV28 with TRBJ2-7, with D tentatively TRBD1 (5 bases). Germline V gene data show CDR1 as MDHEN and CDR2 as SYDVKM. This CDR3 comprises 16 residues. The ends were cut back, 6 bases at V and 2 bases at J, with 20 bases in the middle. The CDR3 is CASSCSRTPHAYEQYF. Here the CDR3 DNA reads TGTGCCAGCAGCTGTTCCAGGACACCCCACGCCTACGAGCAGTACTTC.

The CDR3 here is CASSHPQGRGGDTQYF. The CDR3 nucleotides are TGTGCCAGCAGTCACCCACAGGGAAGGGGTGGGGATACGCAGTATTTT. The V and J genes are TRBV27 and TRBJ2-3; tentatively, D is TRBD1 (6 bases). The CDR3 totals 16 residues. V gave up 5 bases and J gave up 6 bases, with 21 bases separating them. The germline gives CDR1 MNHEY, CDR2 SMNVEV (reference sequence).

The chain employs TRBV6-5 and TRBJ1-5; 7 bases fit TRBD1. This CDR3 has 14 amino acids. V was pared by 6 bases and J by 4 bases, with 6 bases of the junction left unmatched. The germline gives CDR1 MNHEY, CDR2 SVGAGI. The CDR3 is CASRIDRVNQPQHF. The CDR3 DNA reads TGTGCCAGCAGAATAGACAGGGTAAATCAGCCCCAGCATTTT.

This clone turned up a few times. V usage is TRBV28 and J usage is TRBJ2-1, with a tentative D call TRBD2 (5 bases). V lost 3 bases and J 2 bases, leaving 17 bases between the germline ends. Germline assignment: CDR1 MDHEN and CDR2 SYDVKM. This CDR3 is built from 17 residues. Here the CDR3 reads CASSFGPLRAAYNEQFF. The CDR3 DNA reads TGTGCCAGCAGTTTCGGGCCTCTGCGGGCTGCCTACAATGAGCAGTTCTTC.

The V gene is TRBV2, the J gene TRBJ2-1; D uncertain. CDR3 length: 13 amino acids. V lost 10 bases, J lost 0 bases, and 10 bases lay in between. Germline V gene data show CDR1 as SNHLY and CDR2 as FYNNEI. In DNA, the CDR3 is TGTGCCACCTCACGCAGCTCCTACAATGAGCAGTTCTTC. This translates into CATSRSSYNEQFF.

The rearrangement joins TRBV6-5 to TRBJ2-7; 7 positions match TRBD1. The germline gives CDR1 MNHEY, CDR2 SVGAGI. V was clipped by 1 base and J by 2 bases; unmatched bases: 8. The CDR3 is made up of 16 amino acids. The CDR3 sequence is CASSYYQGVDTYEQYF. CDR3 DNA sequence: TGTGCCAGCAGTTACTATCAGGGGGTCGACACCTACGAGCAGTACTTC.

This clone was picked up one time. The chain carries TRBV6-1 and TRBJ2-4; 8 nucleotides agree with TRBD1. Germline-derived CDR1 and CDR2 are MNHNS and SASEGT. This CDR3 has 18 amino acids. The trim removed 4 bases at V and 0 bases at J, leaving 11 bases unmatched. This chain's CDR3 is CASSARTGKGVAKNIQYF. In DNA form, the CDR3 reads TGTGCCAGCAGTGCCAGGACAGGGAAGGGGGTAGCCAAAAACATTCAGTACTTC.

V usage is TRBV5-4 and J usage is TRBJ2-7; maybe TRBD2 (6 bases). The CDR3 extends over 15 amino acids. Trimming left V 3 bases short and J 0 bases short, with 13 bases between. Germline V CDR1 and CDR2: SGHNT, YYREEE (reference sequence). CDR3: CASSSTSRSSYEQYF. The DNA of the CDR3 is TGTGCCAGCAGCTCTACTAGCAGAAGCTCCTACGAGCAGTACTTC.

The gene calls are TRBV9 and TRBJ1-2, with D tentatively TRBD1 (5 bases). This CDR3 contains 14 residues. V was cut by 9 bases and J by 6 bases, with 21 bases left in between. CDR1 is SGDLS and CDR2 is YYNGEE in the germline V gene. CDR3 sequence (DNA): TGTGCCACCAAAGGGCCGACAGAGGACGATGGCTACACCTTC. Its translation is CATKGPTEDDGYTF. Supplemented by reference TRBV9 and TRBJ1-2, the full variable domain reads DSGVTQTPKHLITATGQRVTLRCSPRSGDLSVYWYQQSLDQGLQFLIQYYNGEERAKGNILERFSAQQFPDLHSELNLSSLELGDSALYFCATKGPTEDDGYTFGSGTRLTVV.

V is TRBV5-1 and J is TRBJ1-1, with D possibly matching TRBD1 (6 bases). The CDR3 is made up of 15 amino acids. CDR1 is SGHRS, CDR2 YFSETQ, per germline. The germline V and J ends were trimmed by 2 bases and 1 base, with 12 bases remaining between them. The CDR3 DNA reads TGCGCCAGCAGCTTTGGCAGGGGAGCGAACACTGAAGCTTTCTTT. As protein: CASSFGRGANTEAFF.

The chain carries TRBV4-1 and TRBJ1-1; no firm D call. The V end lost 0 bases, the J end lost 5 bases, and 16 bases lay between the germline ends. The V gene's germline CDR1 is MGHRA and CDR2 YSYEKL. CDR3 length equals 16 residues. For the CDR3, the DNA is TGCGCCAGCAGCCAAGATTTCCTCCGGGGAGGAACTGAAGCTTTCTTT. It codes for CASSQDFLRGGTEAFF.

Comments on this clone: Distinct nucleotide sequences in the sample also encode this CDR3. The chain has TRBV27 and TRBJ1-2; 10 nucleotides line up with TRBD1. The ends lost 2 bases at V and 5 bases at J; junction bases unmatched: 2. This CDR3 is 14 amino acids long. Germline assignment: CDR1 MNHEY and CDR2 SMNVEV (reference sequence). The CDR3 protein is CASSLGTGDYGYTF. In nucleotides, the CDR3 is TGTGCCAGCAGTTTAGGGACAGGGGATTATGGCTACACCTTC.

The chain links TRBV30 to TRBJ1-5; TRBD1 is a possible D gene (5 bases). Trimming removed 2 bases at V and 4 bases at J, with 24 bases between. The length of the CDR3 is 18 residues. CDR1 and CDR2 (germline): GTSNPN, SVGIG (reference sequence). As DNA, the CDR3 is TGTGCCTGGAGTCCTGCCCCTATCGACGGGGGGTTAAATCAGCCCCAGCATTTT. This translates into CAWSPAPIDGGLNQPQHF.

J is TRBJ2-5 and V is TRBV9; TRBD2 aligns across 8 bases. The CDR3 loop spans 17 amino acids. In germline, CDR1 is SGDLS, CDR2 YYNGEE. V gave up 3 bases and J gave up 5 bases; unmatched junction bases: 15. In nucleotides, the CDR3 is TGTGCCAGCAGCGCTACAACAGGTTTCCGGGGGGGGGAGACCCAGTACTTC. Protein: CASSATTGFRGGETQYF.

A single count supports this clone. The chain uses TRBV29-1 and TRBJ1-1; a weak D match, TRBD1 (5 bases). CDR3 length: 15 residues. Between the trimmed V and J ends, which lost 0 bases and 4 bases, there was a span of 15 bases. Germline loops: CDR1 SQVTM, CDR2 ANQGSEA. CDR3 bases: TGCAGCGTTGAAGAGGCCTCGGGGGGTCGCACTGAAGCTTTCTTT. This translates into CSVEEASGGRTEAFF.